Reported below is one TCR beta chain. Its antigen remains unidentified. A second PCR of roughly 7 to 11 cycles used a sample-barcoded 5' primer and a J-beta primer mix. A template-switch adaptor containing 12 random nucleotides labeled each cDNA molecule. Sequencing recovered at least 2.5 million CDR3-containing paired-end reads from each sample. TCRdb called the 5' RACE reads again in MiXCR, with one record for every CDR3 protein. The profile shows about 1.4 million distinct CDR3 sequences, almost 60% of them singletons. Isolation of PBMCs gave at least 6 million cells per sample. This CDR3 has 16 amino acids. Trimming cost V 8 bases and J 2 bases, with 18 bases left between them. CDR1 and CDR2 from the germline V gene are LNHNV and YYDKDF (reference sequence). This entry comes from a study of blood T cells in healthy people across ages. Findings and caveats of the study: Donor CMV status, an unknown factor, possibly confounded changes in expanded clonotypes.

The sample taken for sequencing was blood. The TCR originated in a man between 18 and 29 years old in good health. The chain combines TRBV15 with TRBJ1-4, with a weak D call TRBD1 (6 bases). The CDR3 sequence is CATGVRRDITNEKLFF. The CDR3 DNA sequence: TGTGCCACCGGAGTTCGCAGGGACATTACTAATGAAAAACTGTTTTTT.